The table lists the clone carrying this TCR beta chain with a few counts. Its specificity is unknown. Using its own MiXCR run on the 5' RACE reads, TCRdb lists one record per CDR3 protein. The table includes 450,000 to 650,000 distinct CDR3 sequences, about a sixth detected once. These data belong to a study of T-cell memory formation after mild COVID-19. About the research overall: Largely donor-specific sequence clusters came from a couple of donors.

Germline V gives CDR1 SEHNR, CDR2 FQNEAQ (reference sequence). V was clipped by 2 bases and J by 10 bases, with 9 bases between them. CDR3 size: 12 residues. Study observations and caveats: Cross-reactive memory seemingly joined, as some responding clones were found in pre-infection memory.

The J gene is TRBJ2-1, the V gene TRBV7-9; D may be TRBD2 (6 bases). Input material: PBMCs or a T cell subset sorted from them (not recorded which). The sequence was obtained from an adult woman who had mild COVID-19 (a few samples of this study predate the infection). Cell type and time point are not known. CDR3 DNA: TGTGCCAGCAGCTTACTAGCGCAAGAGCAGTTCTTC. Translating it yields CASSLLAQEQFF.